A single sample gave rise to the 10 T cell receptor beta chains below, sequenced in a study of siplizumab effects on memory and regulatory T cells. Assay: immunoSEQ multiplex PCR; the TCRdb copy retains only in-frame clones and omits some. This sample carries approximately 94,000 clones, approximately 91% of them seen once, and the ten largest clones take 0.15%. The sequencing input was CD4+ T cells sorted from blood. The receptor set was obtained from a human donor in good health.

The V call is TRBV7-9, the J call TRBJ2-7, with D unresolved. The length of the CDR3 is 14 residues. V shed 1 base and J shed 0 bases, with 7 bases lying between them. Germline V gene data show CDR1 as SEHNR and CDR2 as FQNEAQ (reference sequence). CDR3 loop: CASSLVWSSYEQYF. The CDR3 coding sequence is TGTGCCAGCAGCTTAGTCTGGAGCTCCTACGAGCAGTACTTC.

V is TRBV11-2 and J is TRBJ2-2; 10 bases are shared with TRBD1. The CDR3 consists of 14 residues. V dropped 4 bases and J dropped 6; count of bases not matched to a gene: 2. CDR1 and CDR2 from the germline V gene are SGHAT and FQNNGV. CDR3 residues: CASSSTGGAGELFF. The CDR3 DNA sequence: TGTGCCAGCAGCTCGACAGGGGGCGCCGGGGAGCTGTTTTTT. Full variable domain (rest looked up from reference TRBV11-2 and TRBJ2-2): EAGVAQSPRYKIIEKRQSVAFWCNPISGHATLYWYQQILGQGPKLLIQFQNNGVVDDSQLPKDRFSAERLKGVDSTLKIQPAKLEDSAVYLCASSSTGGAGELFFGEGSRLTVL.

The sample holds one count of this clone. CDR3 bases: TGTGCCAGCAGCTGGACCGGGACTACCTCTGGCGGGGGCTATGGCTACACCTTC. It is translated as CASSWTGTTSGGGYGYTF. V is TRBV5-6 and J is TRBJ1-2; possible D gene TRBD1, 5 bases. Trimming stripped 3 bases from V and 4 bases from J, with 25 bases between. CDR3 length: 18 amino acids. Germline lookup yields CDR1 SGHDT and CDR2 YYEEEE. The variable domain in full, with the rest retrieved from reference TRBV5-6 and TRBJ1-2, is DAGVTQSPTHLIKTRGQQVTLRCSPKSGHDTVSWYQQALGQGPQFIFQYYEEEERQRGNFPDRFSGHQFPNYSSELNVNALLLGDSALYLCASSWTGTTSGGGYGYTFGSGTRLTVV.

The genes are TRBV20-1 and TRBJ1-2; D is unresolved. This CDR3 contains 11 residues. The germline V and J ends were trimmed by 3 bases and 4 bases, with 6 bases remaining between them. Germline assignment: CDR1 DFQATT and CDR2 SNEGSKA (reference sequence). CDR3 sequence (DNA): TGCAGTGCTAGTGGCCTCTATGGCTACACCTTC. Its translation: CSASGLYGYTF.

This chain links TRBV4-1 with TRBJ1-3; D call uncertain. Trimming removed 2 bases at V and 3 bases at J, with 14 bases between. The germline V gene has CDR1 MGHRA and CDR2 YSYEKL. The CDR3 contains 16 residues. This chain's CDR3 is CASSQTVGLGGNTIYF. The CDR3, as DNA: TGCGCCAGCAGCCAAACCGTAGGTCTTGGTGGAAACACCATATATTTT.

The V gene is TRBV4-1, the J gene TRBJ2-3; maybe TRBD2 (7 bases). This CDR3 is 16 amino acids long. Trimming pared 4 bases from V and 5 bases from J, leaving 19 bases between. The germline V gene has CDR1 MGHRA and CDR2 YSYEKL. This CDR3 is CASSPGSGGRGDTQYF. CDR3 DNA sequence: TGCGCCAGCAGCCCGGGCTCGGGGGGCCGGGGAGATACGCAGTATTTT.

The chain is built from TRBV10-1 and TRBJ2-1; D is unclear. The CDR3 has 15 amino acids. The V end lost 0 bases, the J end lost 6 bases, and 12 bases lay between the germline ends. The germline CDR1 and CDR2 sequences are WNHNN and SYGVQD (reference sequence). The CDR3 spells CASSESGIFGNEQFF. CDR3 DNA: TGCGCCAGCAGTGAGTCAGGGATTTTTGGCAATGAGCAGTTCTTC.

V is TRBV5-1 and J is TRBJ2-3; TRBD2 matches at 11 bases. V lost 4 bases and J lost 2; bases outside the gene matches: 3. This CDR3 region has 15 residues. From germline, CDR1 is SGHRS and CDR2 YFSETQ. The CDR3: CASSPGLADTDTQYF. The CDR3 coding sequence is TGCGCCAGCAGCCCGGGACTAGCGGACACAGATACGCAGTATTTT.

V and J are TRBV2 and TRBJ2-7, with unresolved D. The V end lost 6 bases, the J end lost 0 bases, and 12 bases lay between the germline ends. The CDR3 has 14 residues. CDR1 and CDR2 (germline): SNHLY, FYNNEI. As DNA, the CDR3 is TGTGCCAGCAGGGAAACTACGAGCTCCTACGAGCAGTACTTC. This sequence encodes CASRETTSSYEQYF.

This clone was counted a single time. The chain carries TRBV19 and TRBJ2-7; D gene unclear. The V end was cut by 7 bases, the J end by 6 bases, with 16 bases between. Germline CDR1 and CDR2: LNHDA and SQIVND (reference sequence). The CDR3 totals 13 residues. CDR3 residues: CASIKLGPTEQYF. CDR3 bases: TGTGCCAGTATTAAACTGGGCCCAACCGAGCAGTACTTC.